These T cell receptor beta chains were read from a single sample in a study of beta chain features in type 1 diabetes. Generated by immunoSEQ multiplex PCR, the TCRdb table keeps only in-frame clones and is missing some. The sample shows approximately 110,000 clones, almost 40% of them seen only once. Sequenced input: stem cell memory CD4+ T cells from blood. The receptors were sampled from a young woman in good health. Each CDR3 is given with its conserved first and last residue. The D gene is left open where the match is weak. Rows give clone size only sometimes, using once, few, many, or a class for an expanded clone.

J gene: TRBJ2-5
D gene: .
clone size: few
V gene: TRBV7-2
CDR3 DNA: TGTGCCAGCAGCTTAGCGTGGGCGAAAGAGACCCAGTACTTC
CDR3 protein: CASSLAWAKETQYF

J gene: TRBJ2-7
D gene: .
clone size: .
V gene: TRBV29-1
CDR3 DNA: TGCAGCGTTGAGATCAGCTACGAGCAGTACTTC
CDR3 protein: CSVEISYEQYF

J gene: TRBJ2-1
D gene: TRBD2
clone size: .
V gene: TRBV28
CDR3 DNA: TGTGCCAGCAGTTCCCAAAGACTAGCGGGAGGTGGCTACAATGAGCAGTTCTTC
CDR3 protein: CASSSQRLAGGGYNEQFF

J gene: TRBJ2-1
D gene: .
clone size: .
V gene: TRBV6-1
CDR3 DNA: TGTGCGTCCGACTTCCGAGGCTACAATGAGCAGTTCTTC
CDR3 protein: CASDFRGYNEQFF

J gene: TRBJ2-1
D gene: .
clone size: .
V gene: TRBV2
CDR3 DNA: TGTGCCAGCGGTGGGGTGTGGGCTAACAATGAGCAGTTCTTC
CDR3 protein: CASGGVWANNEQFF

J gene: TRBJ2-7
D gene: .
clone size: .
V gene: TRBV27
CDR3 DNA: TGTGCCAGCAGTTTATTTCCAGGGCCATACGAGCAGTACTTC
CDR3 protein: CASSLFPGPYEQYF

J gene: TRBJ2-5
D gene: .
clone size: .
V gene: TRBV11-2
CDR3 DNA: TGTGCCAGCACGAGGACAGCCTACCAAGAGACCCAGTACTTC
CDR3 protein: CASTRTAYQETQYF

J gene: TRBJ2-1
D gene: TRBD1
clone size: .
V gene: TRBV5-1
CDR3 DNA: TGCGCCAGCAGCTTGGCTCGGGACAGGGCTCCTACTGAGCAGTTCTTC
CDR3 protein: CASSLARDRAPTEQFF

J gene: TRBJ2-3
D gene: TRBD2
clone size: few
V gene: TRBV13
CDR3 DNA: TGTGCCAGCAGCGGACTAGCGGGGGCAAGGGGGCACGCAGATACGCAGTATTTT
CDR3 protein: CASSGLAGARGHADTQYF

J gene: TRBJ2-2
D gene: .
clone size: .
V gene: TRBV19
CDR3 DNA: TGTGCCAGTAGTTCCCCGGGTTGGCCTTACACCGGGGAGCTGTTTTTT
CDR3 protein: CASSSPGWPYTGELFF

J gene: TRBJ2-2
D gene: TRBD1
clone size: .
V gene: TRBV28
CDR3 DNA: TGTGCCAGCAGGGGACAGGGGGCCTACACCGGGGAGCTGTTTTTT
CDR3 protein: CASRGQGAYTGELFF

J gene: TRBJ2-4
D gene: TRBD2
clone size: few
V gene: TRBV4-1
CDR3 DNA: TGCGCCAGCAGCCCCGGTGATCGGGACGGAAAGGGACTACACCTAGCCAAAAACATTCAGTACTTC
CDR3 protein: CASSPGDRDGKGLHLAKNIQYF

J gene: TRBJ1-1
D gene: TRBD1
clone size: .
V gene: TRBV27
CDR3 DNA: TGTGCCAGCAGTTTATCGACAGGGGGCAACACTGAAGCTTTCTTT
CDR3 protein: CASSLSTGGNTEAFF

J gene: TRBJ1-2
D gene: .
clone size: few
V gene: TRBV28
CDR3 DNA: TGTGCCAGCAGCTTACTGTTGCCCGGGAACTATGGCTACACCTTC
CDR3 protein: CASSLLLPGNYGYTF

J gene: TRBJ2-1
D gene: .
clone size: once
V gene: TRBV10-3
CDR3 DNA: TGTGCCATCAGTGGCCCTTTACTGGAAGGGGGTGAGCAGTTCTTC
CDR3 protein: CAISGPLLEGGEQFF

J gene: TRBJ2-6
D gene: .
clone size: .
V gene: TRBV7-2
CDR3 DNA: TGTGCCAGCAGCTTAGCGGGCGTCTCTGGGGCCAACGTCCTGACTTTC
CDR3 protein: CASSLAGVSGANVLTF

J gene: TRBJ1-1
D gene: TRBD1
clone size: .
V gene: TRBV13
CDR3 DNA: TGTGCCAGCAGCCTTCTTCGGACAGGGGGACTTATGAACACTGAAGCTTTCTTT
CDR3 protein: CASSLLRTGGLMNTEAFF

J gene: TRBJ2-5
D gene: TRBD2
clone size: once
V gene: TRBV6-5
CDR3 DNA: TGTGCCAGCAGTTACTCGAGACTAGCGGGAGTCGAGACCCAGTACTTC
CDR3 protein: CASSYSRLAGVETQYF

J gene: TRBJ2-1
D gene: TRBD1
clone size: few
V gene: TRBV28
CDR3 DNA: TGTGCCAGCAGTTTCCTTATCTCCGGGACAGGGATCAACAATGAGCAGTTCTTC
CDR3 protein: CASSFLISGTGINNEQFF

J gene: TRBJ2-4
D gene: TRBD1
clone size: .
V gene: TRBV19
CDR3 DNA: TGTGCCAGTAGTGCGCGCGGGACAGGGCCGCTAGCCAAAAACATTCAGTACTTC
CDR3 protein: CASSARGTGPLAKNIQYF

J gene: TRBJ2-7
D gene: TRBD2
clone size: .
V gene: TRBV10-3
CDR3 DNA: TGTGCCATGGGGACTAGCGGTTCCCCCTACGAGCAGTACTTC
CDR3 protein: CAMGTSGSPYEQYF

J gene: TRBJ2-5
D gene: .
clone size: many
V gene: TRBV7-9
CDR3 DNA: TGTGCCAGCAGCCGGGCGGGGAGCCAAGAGACCCAGTACTTC
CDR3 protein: CASSRAGSQETQYF

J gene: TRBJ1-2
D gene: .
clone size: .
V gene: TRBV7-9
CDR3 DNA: TGTGCCAGCAGCTTTGAAGCTTCTAACTATGGCTACACCTTC
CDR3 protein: CASSFEASNYGYTF

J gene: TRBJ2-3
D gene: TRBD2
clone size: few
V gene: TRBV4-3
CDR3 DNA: TGCGCCAGCAGCTTCCGACTAGCAGATACTAGCACAGATACGCAGTATTTT
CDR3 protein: CASSFRLADTSTDTQYF

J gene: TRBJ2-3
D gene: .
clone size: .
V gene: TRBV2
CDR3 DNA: TGTGCCAGCAGTGATCGCTCAGCGGGTTTACCAGATACGCAGTATTTT
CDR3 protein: CASSDRSAGLPDTQYF

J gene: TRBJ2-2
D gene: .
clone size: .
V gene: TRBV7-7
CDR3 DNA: TGTGCTAGCAGCTGGTACGGGGCGAACACCGGGGAGCTGTTTTTT
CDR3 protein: CASSWYGANTGELFF

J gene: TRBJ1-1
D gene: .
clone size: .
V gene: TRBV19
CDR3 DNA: TGTGCCAGTTCCCCCAGGGGAACGCAGGCTTTCTTT
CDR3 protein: CASSPRGTQAFF

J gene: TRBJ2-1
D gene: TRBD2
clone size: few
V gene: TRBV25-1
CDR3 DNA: TGTGCCAGCAGTGAATCAGGGCTAGCGGAGGTCTACAATGAGCAGTTCTTC
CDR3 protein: CASSESGLAEVYNEQFF

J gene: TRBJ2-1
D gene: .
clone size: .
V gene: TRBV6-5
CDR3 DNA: TGTGCCAGCAGCCCATGGGGGGGCGAGCAGTTCTTC
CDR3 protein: CASSPWGGEQFF

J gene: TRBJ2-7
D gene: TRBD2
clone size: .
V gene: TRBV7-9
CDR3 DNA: TGTGCCAGCAGTGGGAAGCTAGCGGGAGGGCAAGACGAGCAGTACTTC
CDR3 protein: CASSGKLAGGQDEQYF

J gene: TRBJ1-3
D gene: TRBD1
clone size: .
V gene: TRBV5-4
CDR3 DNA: TGTGCCAGCAGCTTGGGGGGGACAGGGAACTCTGGAAACACCATATATTTT
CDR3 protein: CASSLGGTGNSGNTIYF

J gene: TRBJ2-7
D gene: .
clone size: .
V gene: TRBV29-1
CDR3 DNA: TGCAGCGTTGCTTACGGCAGGGCCACCTACGAGCAGTACTTC
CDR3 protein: CSVAYGRATYEQYF

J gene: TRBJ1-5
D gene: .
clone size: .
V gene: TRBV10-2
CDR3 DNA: TGCGCCAGCAGTGATCCAGGCTTACATCAGCCCCAGCATTTT
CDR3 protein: CASSDPGLHQPQHF

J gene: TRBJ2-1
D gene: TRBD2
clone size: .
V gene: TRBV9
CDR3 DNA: TGTGCCAGCAGCGTAGGACGGTCGCGGGAGAATGAGCAGTTCTTC
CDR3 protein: CASSVGRSRENEQFF

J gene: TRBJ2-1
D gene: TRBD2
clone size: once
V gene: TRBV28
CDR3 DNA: TGTGCCAGCAGCTCCTCTGGGACTAGCGTCAGGCAGTTCTTC
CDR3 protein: CASSSSGTSVRQFF

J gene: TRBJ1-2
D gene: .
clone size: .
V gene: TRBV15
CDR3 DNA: TGTGCCACCAGCAGAGATGGCAGGGCCCAGGATTATGTCTATGGCTACACCTTC
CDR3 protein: CATSRDGRAQDYVYGYTF

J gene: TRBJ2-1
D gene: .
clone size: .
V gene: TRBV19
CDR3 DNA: TGTGCCAGTAAAAAGTTAGGACAGACCAATGAGCAGTTCTTC
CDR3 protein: CASKKLGQTNEQFF

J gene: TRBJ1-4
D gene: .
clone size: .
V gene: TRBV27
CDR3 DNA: TGTGCCAGCAGTTTTGGGGCAGTTGGGCAGGATAATGAAAAACTGTTTTTT
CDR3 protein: CASSFGAVGQDNEKLFF

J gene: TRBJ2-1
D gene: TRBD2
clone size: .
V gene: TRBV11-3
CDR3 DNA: TGTGCCAGCAGCGGCCCTAGCGGGAGGGCCTCCTACAATGAGCAGTTCTTC
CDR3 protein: CASSGPSGRASYNEQFF

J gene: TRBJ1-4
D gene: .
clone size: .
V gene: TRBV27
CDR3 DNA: TGTGCCAGCAGGGGACTAGGGGGGGATGAAAAACTGTTTTTT
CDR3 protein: CASRGLGGDEKLFF

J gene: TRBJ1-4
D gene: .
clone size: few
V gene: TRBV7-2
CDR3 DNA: TGTGCCAGCAGCTTCCCAAGGGGGAAACTGTTTTTT
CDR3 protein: CASSFPRGKLFF

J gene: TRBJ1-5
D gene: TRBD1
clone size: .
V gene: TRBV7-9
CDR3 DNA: TGTGCCAGCAGCTTTGGACAGGGAGGTCAGCCCCAGCATTTT
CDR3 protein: CASSFGQGGQPQHF

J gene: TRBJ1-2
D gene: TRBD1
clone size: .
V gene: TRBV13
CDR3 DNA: TGTGCCAGCAGCTTATTGGGACAGGGAGGGACCGGCTACACCTTC
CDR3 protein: CASSLLGQGGTGYTF

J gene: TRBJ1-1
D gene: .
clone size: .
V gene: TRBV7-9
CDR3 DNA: TGTGCCAGCAGCTTAGTGGGCAGGGGATCCACTGAAGCTTTCTTT
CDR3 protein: CASSLVGRGSTEAFF

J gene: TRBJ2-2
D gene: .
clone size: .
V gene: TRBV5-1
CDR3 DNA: TGCGCCAGCAGCTTGGCATGGATCGGGATAGACACCGGGGAGCTGTTTTTT
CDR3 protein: CASSLAWIGIDTGELFF

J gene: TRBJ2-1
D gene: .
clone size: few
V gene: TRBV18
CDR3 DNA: TGTGCCAGCTCTACCCAAGAGGGATCCTACAATGAGCAGTTCTTC
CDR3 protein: CASSTQEGSYNEQFF

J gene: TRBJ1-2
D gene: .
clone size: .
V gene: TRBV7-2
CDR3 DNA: TGTGCCAGCAGCTTGGCCCGGGAAGGCTCCCTCGGGGGCTACACCTTC
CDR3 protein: CASSLAREGSLGGYTF

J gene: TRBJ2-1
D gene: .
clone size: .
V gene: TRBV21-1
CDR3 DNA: TGTGCCAGCAGCAAAAGGGGAGGGCCGGGCAATGAGCAGTTCTTC
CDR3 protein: CASSKRGGPGNEQFF

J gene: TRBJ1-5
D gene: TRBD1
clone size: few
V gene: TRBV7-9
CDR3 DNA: TGTGCCAGCAGCTTATGGGACAGCAAGAGCTATGACAATCAGCCCCAGCATTTT
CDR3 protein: CASSLWDSKSYDNQPQHF

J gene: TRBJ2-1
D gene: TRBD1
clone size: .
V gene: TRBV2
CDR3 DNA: TGTGCCAGCAACCCGACAGGGGCCGCCCGAATGGAGCAGTTCTTC
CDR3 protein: CASNPTGAARMEQFF

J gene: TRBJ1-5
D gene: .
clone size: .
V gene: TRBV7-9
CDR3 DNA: TGTGCCAGCAGCCCAGGCAATCAGCCCCAGCATTTT
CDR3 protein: CASSPGNQPQHF